These T cell receptor beta chains were read from a single sample in a study of Graves' ophthalmopathy and Graves' hyperthyroidism. Each CDR3 protein gets one entry after TCRdb re-called the multiplex PCR reads with MiXCR. The repertoire holds hundreds of thousands of distinct CDR3 sequences, with approximately 21% as singletons. Sequencing input: peripheral blood. These receptors were taken from a woman between 18 and 29 years old with stable Graves' hyperthyroidism. Some clones in this sample may be carry-over from other donors' samples. The CDR3 runs from the conserved cysteine through the conserved F or W. The order of the fields is D gene, J gene, V gene, clone size, CDR3 DNA, CDR3 protein. D genes are given only for firm matches. Clone size is not always given. Where it is, it says once, few, many or a class for expanded clones.

>.|TRBJ2-5|TRBV7-9|.
TGTGCCAGCAGTCACCCCCCAGGCGAGACCCAGTACTTC
CASSHPPGETQYF
>.|TRBJ2-2|TRBV11-2|many
TGTGCCAGCAGCTTAAGTGCTTCAGGGCGAGTTATCGGGGAGCTGTTTTTT
CASSLSASGRVIGELFF
>TRBD1|TRBJ1-1|TRBV12-3/TRBV12-4|few
TGTGCCAGCAGTCCCCGGGGGCAGGGGGGTTCTGAAGCTTTCTTT
CASSPRGQGGSEAFF
>TRBD1|TRBJ1-1|TRBV6-1|.
TGTGCCAGCAGATCCCACGACAGGGGGAATACTGAAGCTTTCTTT
CASRSHDRGNTEAFF
>.|TRBJ1-5|TRBV28|.
TGTGCCAGCAGTTTTAGGACCAGAGGCAATCAGCCCCAGCATTTT
CASSFRTRGNQPQHF
>.|TRBJ2-2|TRBV3-1|few
TGTGCCAGCAGCCAAGCATACACCGGGGAGCTGTTTTTT
CASSQAYTGELFF
>TRBD2|TRBJ2-5|TRBV28|many
TGTGCCAGCAACCTTAGCGGGCCACCCCAAGAGACCCAGTACTTC
CASNLSGPPQETQYF
>.|TRBJ2-5|TRBV20-1|many
TGCAGTGCTAGACACGGGATGGGGGAGACCCAGTACTTC
CSARHGMGETQYF
>TRBD1|TRBJ1-1|TRBV20-1|many
TGCAGATGCGGACAGGGGGCGAATGAAGCTTTCTTT
CRCGQGANEAFF
>.|TRBJ2-2|TRBV20-1|many
TGCAGTGCTGTAAGCAGGGGCACACCCACCGGGGAGCTGTTTTTT
CSAVSRGTPTGELFF
>.|TRBJ1-1|TRBV11-2|.
TGTGCCAGCAGCTTAGATGGCAGGGGAGGCCCTGAAGCTTTCTTT
CASSLDGRGGPEAFF
>TRBD1|TRBJ2-6|TRBV27|.
TGTGCCAGCACCCCGGGACAGGGATTCTCTGGGGCCAACGTCCTGACTTTC
CASTPGQGFSGANVLTF
>.|TRBJ2-7|TRBV7-6|many
TGTGCCAGCAGCCCCGGACCCCTCTACGAGCAGTACTTC
CASSPGPLYEQYF
>TRBD1|TRBJ2-7|TRBV6-1|many
TGTGCCAGCAGAGGGGGACAGGGGGCTTTCGGCGAGCAGTACTTC
CASRGGQGAFGEQYF
>.|TRBJ1-1|TRBV12-3/TRBV12-4|many
TGTGCCAGCAGTTCTCTGAGACGGGGGAGGACTGAAGCTTTCTTT
CASSSLRRGRTEAFF
>.|TRBJ1-5|TRBV6-1|.
TGTGCCAGCAGTGGGGCAGAGAATCAGCCCCAGCATTTT
CASSGAENQPQHF
>.|TRBJ1-1|TRBV5-1|many
TGCGCCAGCAGCCCCGGAAAAACGGCAGGGAACACTGAAGCTTTCTTT
CASSPGKTAGNTEAFF
>.|TRBJ2-7|TRBV10-2|.
TGCGCCAGCCTCGACAGGAGAAGAATGACCTACGAGCAGTACTTC
CASLDRRRMTYEQYF
>.|TRBJ2-7|TRBV28|.
TGTGCCAGCAGTACCGGACCCGGCGCGCACGAGCAGTACTTC
CASSTGPGAHEQYF
>TRBD2|TRBJ2-7|TRBV20-1|many
TGCAGTGCTCCCCGGACTAGCGGGTCTGGATCCTACGAGCAGTACTTC
CSAPRTSGSGSYEQYF
>.|TRBJ1-6|TRBV6-1|few
TGTGCCAGCAGAAAGGGGACCATCGGCCATTCACCCCTCCACTTT
CASRKGTIGHSPLHF
>.|TRBJ2-5|TRBV18|.
TGTGCCAGCTCACCTTACAGGATAGAGACCCAGTACTTC
CASSPYRIETQYF
>.|TRBJ2-7|TRBV9|few
TGTGCCAGCAGCGTGAACGCGGGCGAGCAGTACTTC
CASSVNAGEQYF
>TRBD2|TRBJ2-7|TRBV6-5|many
TGTGCCAGCAGTAACCTAGCGGCCTACTACTTC
CASSNLAAYYF
>.|TRBJ1-6|TRBV20-1|many
TGCAGTGCCCCACACGAGACAGGAGGACATAATTCACCCCTCCACTTT
CSAPHETGGHNSPLHF
>TRBD1|TRBJ1-5|TRBV2|once
TGTGCCAGCACCCGACAGGGGGGCAATCAGCCCCAGCATTTT
CASTRQGGNQPQHF
>.|TRBJ2-7|TRBV28|many
TGTGCCAGCAGTTGGTTGGCAGGACAGAAATATTACGAGCAGTACTTC
CASSWLAGQKYYEQYF
>.|TRBJ1-2|TRBV6-1|many
TGTGCCAGCAGTGAATTGCACTATGGCTACACCTTC
CASSELHYGYTF
>.|TRBJ2-7|TRBV27|many
TGTGCCAGCAGTTCGGGACCGCTACCCTACGAGCAGTACTTC
CASSSGPLPYEQYF
>.|TRBJ2-4|TRBV20-1|many
TGCAGTGCTAGTGGGCAGGGGAGATGGAACATTCAGTACTTC
CSASGQGRWNIQYF
>TRBD1|TRBJ2-5|TRBV7-7|many
TGTGCTAGCAGCTTGGGGGGACAGGGCAGCGAGACCCAGTACTTC
CASSLGGQGSETQYF
>TRBD2|TRBJ2-7|TRBV12-3/TRBV12-4|many
TGTGCCAGCAGTTTACCCACTAGCGGTGAGCAGTACTTC
CASSLPTSGEQYF
>.|TRBJ1-2|TRBV14|many
TGTGCCAGCAGCCAAGACTACGGGATCTATGGCTACACCTTC
CASSQDYGIYGYTF
>TRBD1|TRBJ1-1|TRBV5-6|many
TGTGCCAGCAGCAGGGACAGGGATGGCACTGAAGCTTTCTTT
CASSRDRDGTEAFF
>.|TRBJ2-5|TRBV2|many
TGTGCCACCACTAGCTCTCCCCAAGAGACCCAGTACTTC
CATTSSPQETQYF
>.|TRBJ1-1|TRBV5-1|many
TGCGCCAGCAGCCTCCACCCGGGGAACACTGAAGCTTTCTTT
CASSLHPGNTEAFF
>.|TRBJ1-2|TRBV12-3/TRBV12-4|many
TGTGCCAGCACCAAGGGGGGGACTAACTATGGCTACACCTTC
CASTKGGTNYGYTF
>.|TRBJ2-2|TRBV2|many
TGTGCCAGCAGTAGACATGCCGGGGAGCTGTTTTTT
CASSRHAGELFF
>.|TRBJ1-5|TRBV19|many
TGTGCCAGTAGCTACACGGGACCGACTAAACAGCCCCAGCATTTT
CASSYTGPTKQPQHF
>.|TRBJ1-2|TRBV24-1|.
TGTGCCACCAGCCCTGGGGCGGACTATGGCTACACCTTC
CATSPGADYGYTF
>.|TRBJ2-5|TRBV6-5|many
TGTGCCAGCAGGGGGACGGGAACAGAGACCCAGTACTTC
CASRGTGTETQYF